A single sample is the source of the 19 T cell receptor beta chains below, sequenced in a study of early T cells in non-severe SARS-CoV-2 infection. MiXCR, applied by TCRdb to the 5' RACE reads, yields one record per CDR3 protein. The sample records some 40,000 distinct CDR3 sequences, 5% to 6% being singletons. Sequenced sample: whole blood. These receptors came from an adult who was a healthcare worker with PCR-confirmed SARS-CoV-2 infection or an uninfected control (not recorded which).

This clonotype appeared a few times. V and J are TRBV7-9 and TRBJ1-2, with 8 bases lining up with TRBD1. Per germline, CDR1 SEHNR and CDR2 FQNEAQ (reference sequence). This CDR3 has 14 residues. With 2 bases clipped from V and 6 bases from J, the junction kept 5 bases outside the gene matches. The CDR3 is CASSLFEQGDGYTF. DNA of the CDR3: TGTGCCAGCAGCTTATTCGAACAGGGGGATGGCTACACCTTC.

This chain connects TRBV6-2 or TRBV6-3 to TRBJ1-1, with a possible D match to TRBD1 (5 bases). Trimming left V 0 bases short and J 3 bases short, with 8 bases between. This CDR3 has 14 amino acids. Germline V gene sequence: CDR1 MNHEY, CDR2 SVGEGT. The CDR3 DNA reads as TGTGCCAGCAGTTACTCAGGAGGGGACACTGAAGCTTTCTTT. Translating gives CASSYSGGDTEAFF.

Ten or more counts support this clonotype. The chain links TRBV10-3 to TRBJ1-5, with D unclear. CDR1 and CDR2 (germline): ENHRY, SYGVKD. V lost 1 base to trimming and J lost 7 bases, with 14 bases between them. The CDR3 has 15 amino acids. CDR3 amino acids: CAISEYVGTSQPQHF. CDR3 DNA sequence: TGTGCCATCAGTGAGTATGTGGGCACCAGCCAGCCCCAGCATTTT.

This clonotype was observed many times. The chain links TRBV20-1 to TRBJ2-7, with 8 bases identical to TRBD2. V was clipped by 3 bases and J by 0 bases; unmatched bases: 16. There are 18 residues in the CDR3. Germline loops: CDR1 DFQATT, CDR2 SNEGSKA (reference sequence). This CDR3 is CSASPPSGGGLSSYEQYF. The CDR3 DNA follows: TGCAGTGCTAGTCCCCCGAGCGGGGGTGGTTTAAGCTCCTACGAGCAGTACTTC.

This clonotype was observed at least ten times. The chain combines TRBV13 with TRBJ1-6; TRBD1 matches 7 bases. The CDR3 is 14 amino acids. CDR1 is PRHDT, CDR2 FYEKMQ, per germline (reference sequence). The J segment lost 7 bases and the V segment lost 0 bases, leaving 0 bases of the junction unmatched. The CDR3 nucleotides are TGTGCCAGCAGCTTAGGGACAGGGAATTCACCCCTCCACTTT. This sequence encodes CASSLGTGNSPLHF. Together with reference TRBV13 and TRBJ1-6, the CDR3 gives the full variable domain: AAGVIQSPRHLIKEKRETATLKCYPIPRHDTVYWYQQGPGQDPQFLISFYEKMQSDKGSIPDRFSAQQFSDYHSELNMSSLELGDSALYFCASSLGTGNSPLHFGNGTRLTVT.

This clonotype was counted only a few times. CDR3 residues: CASSRGAGAYEQYF. The DNA for the CDR3 is TGTGCCAGCAGTCGTGGGGCGGGGGCCTACGAGCAGTACTTC. The genes are TRBV5-4 and TRBJ2-7, with 7 nucleotides matching TRBD2. CDR1 and CDR2 (germline): SGHNT, YYREEE (reference sequence). V lost 5 bases, J lost 2 bases, and 7 bases stayed unmatched. This CDR3 has 14 amino acids.

The sample holds many counts of this clonotype. The rearrangement links TRBV15 to TRBJ2-3; D possibly corresponds to TRBD1 (7 bases). The CDR3 contains 18 residues. V lost 2 bases and J lost 0, with 18 bases in between. Germline V lookup: CDR1 LNHNV, CDR2 YYDKDF (reference sequence). CDR3 DNA sequence: TGTGCCACCAGCAGACCATTCCCCAGGGGGACTAGCACAGATACGCAGTATTTT. Protein: CATSRPFPRGTSTDTQYF.

This clonotype was seen many times. This chain connects TRBV5-1 to TRBJ1-6, with 8 bases that match TRBD1. This CDR3 spans 14 amino acids. Germline CDR1 is SGHRS and CDR2 is YFSETQ. V shed 4 bases and J 7 bases; nucleotides not matched to a gene: 4. The CDR3 bases are TGCGCCAGCAGCCAGGGACAGGACAATTCACCCCTCCACTTT. It specifies CASSQGQDNSPLHF. Full variable domain (remainder filled in from reference TRBV5-1 and TRBJ1-6): KAGVTQTPRYLIKTRGQQVTLSCSPISGHRSVSWYQQTPGQGLQFLFEYFSETQRNKGNFPGRFSGRQFSNSRSEMNVSTLELGDSALYLCASSQGQDNSPLHFGNGTRLTVT.

The V call is TRBV9, the J call TRBJ1-1, with no clear D. V was cut by 0 bases and J by 0 bases, with 6 bases left in between. This CDR3 is 14 amino acids long. Germline V lookup: CDR1 SGDLS, CDR2 YYNGEE. DNA for the CDR3: TGTGCCAGCAGCGTAGAGGGTATGAACACTGAAGCTTTCTTT. This codes for CASSVEGMNTEAFF.

In its sample, this clonotype was seen many times. The chain couples TRBV7-6 to TRBJ2-3; the D gene is possibly TRBD2 (5 bases). This CDR3 spans 17 amino acids. CDR1 SGHVS and CDR2 FNYEAQ come from the germline V gene. The germline V and J ends were trimmed by 0 bases and 2 bases, with 15 bases remaining between them. CDR3 sequence (DNA): TGTGCCAGCAGCTTAGCGGCAAAGCGGTCCCTCACAGATACGCAGTATTTT. This translates into CASSLAAKRSLTDTQYF.

At least ten counts were recorded for this clonotype. The V and J genes are TRBV5-5 and TRBJ1-1; tentatively, D is TRBD1 (5 bases). V gave up 0 bases and J gave up 1 base, with 10 bases separating them. CDR3 length equals 15 residues. Germline V gives CDR1 SGHKS, CDR2 YYEKEE (reference sequence). CDR3 nucleotides: TGTGCCAGCAGCTTGGCCGGGACGGCGAACACTGAAGCTTTCTTT. It specifies CASSLAGTANTEAFF.

This clonotype was seen many times. V usage is TRBV7-2 and J usage is TRBJ2-5; D is uncertain. The CDR3 sequence is 13 residues long. The V end was cut by 4 bases, the J end by 5 bases, with 11 bases between. CDR1 is SGHTA and CDR2 is FQGNSA in the germline V gene. DNA for the CDR3: TGTGCCAGCAGCTGGAGTCCAGACGAGACCCAGTACTTC. This gives the protein CASSWSPDETQYF. The whole variable domain, remainder taken from reference TRBV7-2 and TRBJ2-5, is GAGVSQSPSNKVTEKGKDVELRCDPISGHTALYWYRQSLGQGLEFLIYFQGNSAPDKSGLPSDRFSAERTGGSVSTLTIQRTQQEDSAVYLCASSWSPDETQYFGPGTRLLVL.

The chain carries TRBV11-2 and TRBJ2-5, with D perhaps being TRBD1 or TRBD2 (5 bases each). CDR1 is SGHAT and CDR2 is FQNNGV in the germline V gene. V lost 5 bases to trimming and J lost 4 bases, with 11 bases between them. The CDR3 is 13 residues long. The CDR3 region is CASSPSRGETQYF. CDR3 bases: TGTGCCAGCAGCCCTTCGAGGGGAGAGACCCAGTACTTC.

The chain carries TRBV5-6 and TRBJ1-6; 9 nucleotides align to TRBD1. The CDR3 is 16 residues long. J was trimmed by 7 bases and V by 0 bases; bases with no gene match: 5. CDR1 is SGHDT and CDR2 is YYEEEE in the germline V gene. The CDR3 loop is CASSLGPGQGNSPLHF. DNA of the CDR3: TGTGCCAGCAGCTTGGGCCCAGGACAGGGGAATTCACCCCTCCACTTT.

The chain couples TRBV28 to TRBJ2-7; D gene ambiguous. Trimming took off 2 bases at V and 4 bases at J, with 6 bases between the two ends. The CDR3 is 12 residues long. In germline, CDR1 is MDHEN, CDR2 SYDVKM. The CDR3 protein is CASSLGRYEQYF. The CDR3 DNA reads TGTGCCAGCAGTTTAGGCAGATACGAGCAGTACTTC.

This clonotype was counted a few times. This chain links TRBV20-1 with TRBJ2-2, with 11 bases matching TRBD2. In germline, CDR1 is DFQATT, CDR2 SNEGSKA (reference sequence). The V and J ends lost 3 bases and 5 bases, in that order; junction bases with no gene match: 8. The CDR3 has 16 residues. CDR3 in DNA: TGCAGTGCTAGTCCGCCTAGCGGGGGGCGGACCGGGGAGCTGTTTTTT. Translated, it gives CSASPPSGGRTGELFF.

This chain joins TRBV27 and TRBJ2-5; a possible D gene is TRBD2 (6 bases). V was trimmed by 4 bases and J by 5 bases, leaving 17 bases between them. CDR1 is MNHEY, CDR2 SMNVEV, per germline (reference sequence). The CDR3 is 15 residues long. The CDR3 DNA sequence: TGTGCCAGCAGTTCGGGCGGACCCCGGGGGGAGACCCAGTACTTC. This gives the protein CASSSGGPRGETQYF.

This clonotype was observed many times. V and J are TRBV30 and TRBJ2-5, with 8 bases fitting TRBD1. Unmatched junction bases numbered 14, after V lost 0 bases and J lost 5 bases. Germline V gives CDR1 GTSNPN, CDR2 SVGIG (reference sequence). The CDR3 has 17 amino acids. The CDR3 is CAWSVKGRGPYAETQYF. CDR3 nucleotide sequence: TGTGCCTGGAGTGTAAAAGGCAGGGGGCCGTACGCGGAGACCCAGTACTTC.

This clonotype was seen many times. The V and J genes are TRBV25-1 and TRBJ1-1, with TRBD1 matching 9 bases. With V trimmed by 1 base and J by 0 bases, 3 bases remained unmatched. The CDR3 length is 16 residues. Germline values: CDR1 MGHDK, CDR2 SYGVNS. The CDR3 is CASSESQGALNTEAFF. The CDR3 DNA reads TGTGCCAGCAGTGAATCACAGGGGGCCCTGAACACTGAAGCTTTCTTT.